The clone carrying this TCR beta chain was observed many times. V gave up 7 bases and J gave up 7 bases; unmatched junction bases: 6. Looked up from germline, CDR1 is DFQATT and CDR2 is SNEGSKA (reference sequence). The CDR3 sequence is 13 residues long. This entry comes from a study of T cells in Graves' hyperthyroidism and ophthalmopathy. Amplified TCR beta CDR3 regions came from RNA transcripts. TCR CDR3 regions were first amplified by RT-PCR with HTBI primers. TCRdb reprocessed the multiplex PCR reads via MiXCR and lists one record per CDR3 protein. Among roughly 570,000 distinct CDR3 sequences listed, 15% to 18% were seen once. Absence of ophthalmopathy progression within 18 months defined stable Graves' hyperthyroidism. PBMCs were obtained from 9 to 10 ml fresh peripheral blood.

The TCR was taken from a woman aged 25 to 39 with Graves' hyperthyroidism. Sequenced: blood. This sequence joins TRBV20-1 and TRBJ1-4; 10 bases match TRBD1. This CDR3 is CSVSGTGAEKLFF. Here the CDR3 DNA reads TGCAGTGTATCGGGGACAGGGGCTGAAAAACTGTTTTTT.